This passage covers 30 T cell receptor beta chains from one sample sequenced in a study of regulatory T cells in long-lasting Graves disease. The time point denotes: newly diagnosed GD, antithyroid drugs for less than 3 months. PBMC RNA was the source of the TCR library. CDR3 regions were amplified by Arm-PCR using iRepertoire HTBI primers to build TCR beta libraries. TCRdb itself ran the multiplex PCR reads through MiXCR, one entry per CDR3 protein. This table holds over 400,000 distinct CDR3 sequences, 12% to 15% found once. This sample was also put to use in a study of T cells in Graves' hyperthyroidism and ophthalmopathy.

The source was peripheral blood mononuclear cells (PBMCs), collected at new diagnosis, from a patient treated with antithyroid drugs. The receptors come from a woman between 45 and 60 years old with Graves disease.

This clonotype occurred many times. The V and J genes are TRBV3-1 and TRBJ1-5, with a weak D call TRBD1 (6 bases). Trimming took off 3 bases at V and 2 bases at J, with 11 bases between the two ends. Germline V gene data show CDR1 as LGHDT and CDR2 as YNNKEL (reference sequence). The CDR3 consists of 15 residues. CDR3 in DNA: TGTGCCAGCAGCCAGCACAGGGAGGGCAATCAGCCCCAGCATTTT. Its translation is CASSQHREGNQPQHF.

This clonotype was seen a few times. CDR3 in amino acids: CASSLSKTGLGRPESVYNEQFF. For the CDR3, the DNA is TGTGCCAGCAGCCTAAGTAAGACAGGACTAGGGCGTCCCGAATCGGTTTACAATGAGCAGTTCTTC. J is TRBJ2-1 and V is TRBV9; a weak D match, TRBD2 (7 bases). Germline V gene sequence: CDR1 SGDLS, CDR2 YYNGEE. The CDR3 has 22 amino acids. The V and J ends lost 4 bases and 4 bases respectively, with 36 bases between them.

Many counts were recorded for this clonotype. This chain uses TRBV5-1 with TRBJ2-1; TRBD1 agrees at 9 bases. With 4 bases clipped from V and 10 bases from J, the junction kept 12 bases outside the gene matches. This CDR3 contains 15 residues. CDR1 and CDR2 from the germline V gene are SGHRS and YFSETQ. The CDR3 loop is CASSKGQGRGYEQFF. CDR3 DNA: TGCGCCAGCAGCAAAGGACAGGGGCGAGGATACGAGCAGTTCTTC.

A note on this clonotype: A much more abundant neighbour one base away suggests this may be a read error. The chain recombines TRBV9 with TRBJ2-5; 13 nucleotides line up with TRBD2. Per the germline V gene, CDR1 is SGDLS and CDR2 is YYNGEE. Germline trimming cut 5 bases from V and 11 bases from J; bases unmatched to any gene: 12. This CDR3 has 15 amino acids. In nucleotides, the CDR3 is TGTGCCAGCAGAACAACTAGCGGGAGGGCCGGTGAGCAGTACTTC. This codes for CASRTTSGRAGEQYF.

This clonotype was detected a few times. V gene TRBV3-1 combines with J gene TRBJ2-3; 10 bases fit TRBD2. This CDR3 contains 14 residues. With 1 base clipped from V and 5 bases from J, the junction kept 0 bases outside the gene matches. Germline loops: CDR1 LGHDT, CDR2 YNNKEL (reference sequence). CDR3 loop: CASSQGTSGDTQYF. The CDR3 DNA reads TGTGCCAGCAGCCAAGGGACTAGCGGAGATACGCAGTATTTT.

This clonotype was observed a few times. V usage is TRBV18 and J usage is TRBJ2-3; D is ambiguous. Germline assignment: CDR1 KGHSH and CDR2 LQKENI. The V end lost 3 bases, the J end lost 1 base, and 8 bases lay between the germline ends. The CDR3 covers 14 residues. CDR3 region: CASSPPVRTDTQYF. CDR3 bases: TGTGCCAGCTCACCTCCCGTCCGCACAGATACGCAGTATTTT.

This clonotype appeared many times. This rearrangement joins TRBV18 to TRBJ1-5; no definite D call. The V end lost 3 bases, the J end lost 0 bases, and 9 bases lay between the germline ends. CDR1 KGHSH and CDR2 LQKENI come from the germline V gene. There are 15 residues in the CDR3. As DNA, the CDR3 is TGTGCCAGCTCACCGACGGTTAATAGCAATCAGCCCCAGCATTTT. It yields the protein CASSPTVNSNQPQHF.

In this sample, this clonotype turned up many times. This chain links TRBV6-2 or TRBV6-3 with TRBJ2-7, with D perhaps matching TRBD1 (5 bases). CDR1 and CDR2 (germline): MNHEY, SVGEGT. The V end was cut by 7 bases, the J end by 7 bases, with 17 bases between. The CDR3 runs to 13 residues. CDR3 nucleotide sequence: TGTGCCAGCAAGAATCCAGGGATGGGTGAGCAGTACTTC. Protein product: CASKNPGMGEQYF.

This clonotype was counted at least ten times. The chain is built from TRBV12-3 or TRBV12-4 and TRBJ2-1; 7 nucleotides line up with TRBD2. This CDR3 region has 15 residues. Trimming took 5 bases from V and 0 from J; bases not matched to a gene: 4. CDR3: CASSRLASSYNEQFF. The CDR3 nucleotides read TGTGCCAGCAGTCGACTAGCCAGCTCCTACAATGAGCAGTTCTTC.

This chain links TRBV6-2 or TRBV6-3 with TRBJ2-7; tentatively, D is TRBD1 (5 bases). The CDR3 is 14 residues long. Germline V gene sequence: CDR1 MNHEY, CDR2 SVGEGT. The V and J ends lost 5 bases and 0 bases respectively, with 11 bases between them. The CDR3 sequence is CASSETESSYEQYF. The CDR3 DNA reads as TGTGCCAGCAGTGAGACAGAGAGCTCCTACGAGCAGTACTTC.

The chain combines TRBV7-9 with TRBJ2-5; 9 nucleotides align to TRBD2. The CDR3 runs 16 residues. V was clipped by 5 bases and J by 2 bases; unmatched bases: 9. The V gene's germline CDR1 is SEHNR and CDR2 FQNEAQ (reference sequence). In nucleotides, the CDR3 is TGTGCCAGCAGCCCTAGCGGGACGGGTTATCAAGAGACCCAGTACTTC. Translation: CASSPSGTGYQETQYF.

A note on this clonotype: The junction and the germline gene differ at one end; a read error may be behind it. V is TRBV20-1 and J is TRBJ2-1; unclear D gene. CDR3 size: 15 residues. The germline gives CDR1 DFQATT, CDR2 SNEGSKA (reference sequence). DNA of the CDR3: TGCGGTGCTCAACAGAGTTCCCTCTCCTACAATGAGCAGTTCTTC. Translating gives CGAQQSSLSYNEQFF.

About this clonotype itself: A much larger clone is a single base away; this may be a read error. The rearrangement uses TRBV9 and TRBJ2-7, with TRBD1 identical over 7 bases. The CDR3 length is 14 residues. The germline gives CDR1 SGDLS, CDR2 YYNGEE. In DNA, the CDR3 is TGTGCCAGCAGCGTGTCGGGACAGTCATACGAGCAGCACTTC. It yields the protein CASSVSGQSYEQHF.

Remarks on this clonotype: A much larger clonotype is one base distant, so this may be a read error. V and J are TRBV20-1 and TRBJ2-7, with a weak D call TRBD2 (6 bases). Germline V gives CDR1 DFQATT, CDR2 SNEGSKA (reference sequence). This CDR3 is 14 amino acids long. V gave up 1 base and J gave up 7 bases, with 17 bases separating them. Here the CDR3 reads CSARAGAPYNEQYF. DNA of the CDR3: TGCAGTGCTAGAGCGGGAGCACCATACAATGAGCAGTACTTC.

This clonotype has ten or more counts. The V call is TRBV10-3, the J call TRBJ2-5, with 13 nucleotides matching TRBD2. J gave up 7 bases and V 10 bases, and 9 bases lay outside the gene matches. The CDR3 length is 14 residues. Germline CDR1 reads ENHRY; CDR2 reads SYGVKD. The CDR3 DNA sequence: TGTGCCACCGGGACTAGCGGGGCTAGGTGGACCCAGTACTTC. Encoded protein: CATGTSGARWTQYF.

This clonotype was found many times. The rearrangement links TRBV13 to TRBJ2-7; D possibly uses TRBD1 or TRBD2 (5 bases each). CDR3 length: 13 amino acids. V lost 5 bases and J lost 6, with 14 bases in between. CDR1 and CDR2 from the germline V gene are PRHDT and FYEKMQ (reference sequence). CDR3 nucleotide sequence: TGTGCCAGCAGCCCAGAGGGGCGTCGCGAGCAGTACTTC. It is translated as CASSPEGRREQYF.

Only a few counts were recorded for this clonotype. This chain connects TRBV9 to TRBJ1-5; possibly TRBD1 for D (6 bases). The V end was cut by 4 bases, the J end by 6 bases, with 14 bases between. There are 14 residues in the CDR3. CDR1 and CDR2 from the germline V gene are SGDLS and YYNGEE. The CDR3 DNA reads as TGTGCCAGCAGCCCATGGCAGGGGAGTCAGCCCCAGCATTTT. Its translation: CASSPWQGSQPQHF.

This clonotype was seen repeatedly, ten times or more. V gene TRBV30 combines with J gene TRBJ1-2; 8 nucleotides match TRBD1. This CDR3 has 12 residues. J lost 8 bases, V lost 5 bases, and 7 bases had no gene match. The germline V gene has CDR1 GTSNPN and CDR2 SVGIG (reference sequence). The CDR3 sequence is CAWVRTGQGYTF. CDR3 bases: TGTGCCTGGGTACGGACAGGGCAAGGCTACACCTTC.

There are a few counts of this clonotype. The chain joins TRBV25-1 to TRBJ2-5; TRBD1 agrees at 8 bases. Trimming took 5 bases from V and 5 from J; bases not matched to a gene: 10. The germline gives CDR1 MGHDK, CDR2 SYGVNS. CDR3 length: 15 amino acids. For the CDR3, the DNA is TGTGCCAGCAGTTGGGGAGGCACAGGGGGTGAGACCCAGTACTTC. Translating gives CASSWGGTGGETQYF.

The chain links TRBV20-1 to TRBJ1-1; maybe TRBD1 (5 bases). V was shortened by 1 base and J by 0 bases, with 12 bases between the two germline ends. The CDR3 extends over 15 amino acids. The V gene's germline CDR1 is DFQATT and CDR2 SNEGSKA (reference sequence). CDR3 in amino acids: CSARGRDRLNTEAFF. CDR3 DNA: TGCAGTGCTAGAGGCCGCGACAGACTGAACACTGAAGCTTTCTTT.

Many counts were recorded for this clonotype. The J gene is TRBJ1-5, the V gene TRBV4-1; D gene uncertain. Trimming cost V 4 bases and J 3 bases, with 7 bases left between them. The length of the CDR3 is 13 residues. Germline CDR1 and CDR2: MGHRA and YSYEKL. CDR3 bases: TGCGCCAGCAGCCTTTGGGTCAATCAGCCCCAGCATTTT. This gives the protein CASSLWVNQPQHF.

This clonotype came up many times. The V and J genes are TRBV6-1 and TRBJ2-5; no reliable D call. The CDR3 consists of 14 residues. Trimming removed 3 bases from V and 5 bases from J, with 13 bases in between. Germline V lookup: CDR1 MNHNS, CDR2 SASEGT. CDR3 coding DNA: TGTGCCAGCAGTGACGGATGGGGTGTGGAGACCCAGTACTTC. It is translated as CASSDGWGVETQYF.

This clonotype has a count of ten or more. The gene calls are TRBV27 and TRBJ2-2, with 7 bases fitting TRBD2. The CDR3 has 15 amino acids. The germline V gene encodes CDR1 MNHEY and CDR2 SMNVEV (reference sequence). Trimming removed 3 bases from V and 5 bases from J; junction bases left unmatched: 6. The CDR3 DNA reads as TGTGCCAGCAGTTTTAGGGTCGGGAGGACCGGGGAGCTGTTTTTT. As protein: CASSFRVGRTGELFF.

This clonotype was seen more than once but under ten times. This chain links TRBV9 with TRBJ2-3; the D is unclear. This CDR3 comprises 16 residues. Germline V gene sequence: CDR1 SGDLS, CDR2 YYNGEE. V gave up 0 bases and J gave up 1 base, with 12 bases separating them. CDR3 nucleotides: TGTGCCAGCAGCGTAGGTCGCACAATTGGCACAGATACGCAGTATTTT. Residues: CASSVGRTIGTDTQYF.

On this clonotype: Given a much more abundant clone one base away, this may be a read error. This chain joins TRBV5-1 and TRBJ2-7; the D is unclear. Germline V gene sequence: CDR1 SGHRS, CDR2 YFSETQ. Between the trimmed V and J ends, which lost 0 bases and 6 bases, there was a span of 7 bases. CDR3 length: 12 residues. This CDR3 reads CASSLASGEQYF. The CDR3 bases are TGCGCCAGCAGCTTGGCCTCGGGCGAGCAGTACTTC. Drawing the rest from reference TRBV5-1 and TRBJ2-7, the complete variable domain is KAGVTQTPRYLIKTRGQQVTLSCSPISGHRSVSWYQQTPGQGLQFLFEYFSETQRNKGNFPGRFSGRQFSNSRSEMNVSTLELGDSALYLCASSLASGEQYFGPGTRLTVT.

The chain employs TRBV29-1 and TRBJ2-7; TRBD2 aligns across 7 bases. The CDR3 totals 13 residues. The germline V gene encodes CDR1 SQVTM and CDR2 ANQGSEA. The CDR3 DNA follows: TGCGGCGCAAGGGGCGGGAGTTCGTACGAGCAGTACTTC. Residues: CGARGGSSYEQYF.

The V gene is TRBV4-1, the J gene TRBJ2-1; no definite D call. The V end was cut by 1 base, the J end by 3 bases, with 7 bases between. Germline CDR1 is MGHRA and CDR2 is YSYEKL. The CDR3 contains 14 residues. The CDR3 region has the DNA TGCGCCAGCAGCCAAGTTGTCGACTACAATGAGCAGTTCTTC. Amino acid sequence: CASSQVVDYNEQFF.

V is TRBV28 and J is TRBJ1-5; the D is unclear. Trimming removed 5 bases at V and 7 bases at J, with 18 bases between. The CDR3 spans 15 residues. Per germline, CDR1 MDHEN and CDR2 SYDVKM. The CDR3 coding sequence is TGTGCCAGCAGTCTCAAAACCGAACCTGCACAGCCCCAGCATTTT. Protein: CASSLKTEPAQPQHF.

The table lists this clonotype with a few counts. V gene TRBV10-1 combines with J gene TRBJ2-1, with 11 bases matching TRBD2. Germline V gene lookup returns CDR1 WNHNN and CDR2 SYGVQD (reference sequence). After removal of 2 bases from V and 7 bases from J, the junction contained 7 bases not matched to a gene. The CDR3 covers 16 residues. The CDR3 sequence: CASSEGVAGGPNEQFF. The CDR3 bases are TGCGCCAGCAGTGAGGGGGTAGCGGGAGGGCCTAATGAGCAGTTCTTC.

At least ten counts were recorded for this clonotype. CDR3: CASRTDRGLFYEQYF. In nucleotides, the CDR3 is TGTGCCAGCAGGACTGACAGGGGGCTTTTCTACGAGCAGTACTTC. V and J are TRBV2 and TRBJ2-7; 10 nucleotides agree with TRBD1. The CDR3 runs to 15 residues. Losses at the gene ends were 6 bases for V and 3 bases for J; bases not matched to a gene: 8. The germline gives CDR1 SNHLY, CDR2 FYNNEI.